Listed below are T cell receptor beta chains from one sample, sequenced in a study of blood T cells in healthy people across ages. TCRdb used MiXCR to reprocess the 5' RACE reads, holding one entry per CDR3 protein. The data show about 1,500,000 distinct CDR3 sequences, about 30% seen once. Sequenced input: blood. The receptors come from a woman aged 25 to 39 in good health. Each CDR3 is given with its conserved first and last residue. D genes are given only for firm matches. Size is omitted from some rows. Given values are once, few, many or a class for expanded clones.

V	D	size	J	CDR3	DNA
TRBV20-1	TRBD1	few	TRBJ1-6	CSAFRTGDSPLHF	TGCAGTGCTTTTCGGACAGGAGATTCACCCCTCCACTTT
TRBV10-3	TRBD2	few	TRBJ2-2	CAISESTSGRNTGELFF	TGTGCCATCAGTGAGTCGACTAGCGGGAGGAACACCGGGGAGCTGTTTTTT
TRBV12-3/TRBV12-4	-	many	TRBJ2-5	CASRDIRGTQYF	TGTGCCAGCAGAGACATCCGGGGGACCCAGTACTTC
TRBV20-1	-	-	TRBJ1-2	CSAREGGGWGGYTF	TGCAGTGCTAGAGAGGGAGGGGGATGGGGTGGTTACACCTTC
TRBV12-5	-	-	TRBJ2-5	CASGLVPGRETQYF	TGTGCTAGTGGTTTGGTACCCGGACGAGAGACCCAGTACTTC
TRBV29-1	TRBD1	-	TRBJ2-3	CSAMTGSTDTQYF	TGCAGCGCAATGACAGGGAGCACAGATACGCAGTATTTT
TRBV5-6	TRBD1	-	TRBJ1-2	CASSLRQGTTYGYTF	TGTGCCAGCAGCTTGAGACAGGGAACCACATATGGCTACACCTTC
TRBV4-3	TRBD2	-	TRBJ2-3	CASSQVRLAADTQYF	TGCGCCAGCAGCCAAGTTCGACTAGCTGCAGATACGCAGTATTTT
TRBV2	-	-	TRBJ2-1	CAGIRYNEQFF	TGTGCCGGTATCAGGTACAATGAGCAGTTCTTC
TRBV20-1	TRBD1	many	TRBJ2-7	CSATTGSYEQYF	TGCAGCGCCACGACAGGGTCCTACGAGCAGTACTTC
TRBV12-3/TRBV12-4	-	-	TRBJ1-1	CASSLQGLGEAFF	TGTGCCAGCAGTTTACAGGGTTTGGGTGAAGCTTTCTTT
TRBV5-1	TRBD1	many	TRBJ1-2	CASSLEGQGGGGYTF	TGCGCCAGCAGCTTGGAGGGACAGGGAGGCGGTGGCTACACCTTC
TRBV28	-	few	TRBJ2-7	CATETRGAYEQYF	TGTGCCACCGAAACAAGGGGGGCCTACGAGCAGTACTTC
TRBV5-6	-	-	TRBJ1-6	CASSLWTAVNSPLHF	TGTGCCAGCAGCTTATGGACGGCGGTTAATTCACCCCTCCACTTT
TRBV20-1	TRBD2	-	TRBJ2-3	CSARELAGVSTDTQYF	TGCAGTGCTAGAGAACTGGCGGGGGTGAGCACAGATACGCAGTATTTT
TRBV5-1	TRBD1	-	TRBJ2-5	CASSRTGSETQYF	TGCGCCAGCAGCAGGACAGGGTCAGAGACCCAGTACTTC
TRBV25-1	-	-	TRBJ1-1	CASSEGVAFF	TGTGCCAGCAGTGAGGGCGTAGCTTTCTTT
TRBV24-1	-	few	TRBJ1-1	CATSQSPGTLAFF	TGTGCCACCAGTCAATCACCCGGGACTTTGGCTTTCTTT
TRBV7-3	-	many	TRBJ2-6	CASSLSQGRANVLTF	TGTGCCAGCAGCTTGAGTCAGGGAAGGGCCAACGTCCTGACTTTC
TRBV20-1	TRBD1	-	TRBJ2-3	CCASDRRTGYHTQYF	TGCTGTGCTAGTGATCGGCGGACAGGGTATCATACGCAGTATTTT
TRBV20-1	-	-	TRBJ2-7	CSASTQGQWYEQYF	TGCAGTGCTTCTACCCAGGGCCAATGGTACGAGCAGTACTTC
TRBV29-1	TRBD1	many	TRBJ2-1	CSVLRDREQDEQFF	TGCAGCGTATTACGGGACAGGGAGCAAGATGAGCAGTTCTTC
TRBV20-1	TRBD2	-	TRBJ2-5	CSALRGAGGQETQYF	TGCAGTGCCCTGCGGGGAGCGGGGGGCCAAGAGACCCAGTACTTC
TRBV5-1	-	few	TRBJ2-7	CASSLAWITSYEQYF	TGCGCCAGCAGCTTGGCCTGGATTACCTCCTACGAGCAGTACTTC
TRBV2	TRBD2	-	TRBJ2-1	CASRLAEPNEQFF	TGTGCCAGCCGGCTAGCGGAGCCCAATGAGCAGTTCTTC
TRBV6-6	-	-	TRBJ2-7	CASTDTGTPVYEQYF	TGTGCCAGCACCGACACGGGAACCCCAGTTTACGAGCAGTACTTC
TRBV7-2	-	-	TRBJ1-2	CASSREPYGYTF	TGTGCCAGCAGCCGGGAGCCTTATGGCTACACCTTC
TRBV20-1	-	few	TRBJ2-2	CSARDPGRAGELFF	TGCAGTGCTAGAGATCCCGGACGAGCCGGGGAGCTGTTTTTT
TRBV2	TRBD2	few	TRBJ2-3	CASLHGLAGVADTQYF	TGTGCCAGCCTCCATGGGCTAGCGGGGGTAGCGGATACGCAGTATTTT
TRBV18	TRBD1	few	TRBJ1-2	CASSSAGGRVGYTF	TGTGCCAGCTCATCCGCAGGGGGACGGGTTGGCTACACCTTC
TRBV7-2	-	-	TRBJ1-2	CASSFTRRARSYGYTF	TGTGCCAGCAGCTTCACTCGCAGGGCCAGGTCCTATGGCTACACCTTC
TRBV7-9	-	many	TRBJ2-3	CASSSPFRTAGVKDTQYF	TGTGCCAGCAGCTCGCCCTTTCGGACAGCCGGAGTCAAAGATACGCAGTATTTT
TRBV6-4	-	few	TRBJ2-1	CASSDRGTLDNEQFF	TGTGCCAGCAGTGACCGAGGGACGCTAGACAATGAGCAGTTCTTC
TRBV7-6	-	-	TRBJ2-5	CASSAPGGGVGETQYF	TGTGCCAGCAGCGCCCCAGGGGGGGGAGTCGGGGAGACCCAGTACTTC
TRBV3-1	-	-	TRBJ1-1	CASSQVGGRGAFF	TGTGCCAGCAGCCAAGTCGGGGGCAGGGGAGCTTTCTTT
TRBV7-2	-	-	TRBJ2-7	CASSASGGTPYEQYF	TGTGCCAGCAGCGCTTCGGGCGGGACCCCCTACGAGCAGTACTTC
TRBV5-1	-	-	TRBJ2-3	CASSLVGVGTDTQYF	TGCGCCAGCAGCTTGGTGGGCGTAGGCACAGATACGCAGTATTTT
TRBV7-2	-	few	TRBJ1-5	CASSDWGGSAQPQHF	TGTGCCAGCAGCGACTGGGGAGGGTCGGCTCAGCCCCAGCATTTT
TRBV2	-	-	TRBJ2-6	CASSEGMFGSSGANVLTF	TGTGCCAGCAGTGAAGGGATGTTTGGCAGCTCTGGGGCCAACGTCCTGACTTTC
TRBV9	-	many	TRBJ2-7	CASSPQPDGSYEQYF	TGTGCCAGCAGCCCCCAACCGGACGGCTCCTACGAGCAGTACTTC
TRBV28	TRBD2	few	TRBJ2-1	CASSSLTGASGDNEQFF	TGTGCCAGCAGCTCCCTCACTGGCGCTAGCGGAGACAATGAGCAGTTCTTC
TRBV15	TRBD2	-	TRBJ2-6	CAASGSRANVLTF	TGTGCCGCCAGCGGGAGTAGGGCCAACGTCCTGACTTTC
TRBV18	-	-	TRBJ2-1	CASSPSGRGEQFF	TGTGCCAGCTCACCATCAGGGCGCGGTGAGCAGTTCTTC